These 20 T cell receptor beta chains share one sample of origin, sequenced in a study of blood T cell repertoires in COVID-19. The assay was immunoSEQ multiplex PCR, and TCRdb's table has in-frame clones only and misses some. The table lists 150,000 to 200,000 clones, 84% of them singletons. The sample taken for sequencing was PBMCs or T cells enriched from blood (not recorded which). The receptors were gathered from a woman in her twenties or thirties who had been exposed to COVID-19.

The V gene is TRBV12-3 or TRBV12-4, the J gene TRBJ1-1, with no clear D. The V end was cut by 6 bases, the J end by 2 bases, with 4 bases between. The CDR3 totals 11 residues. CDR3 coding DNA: TGTGCCAGCAGGGCAAACACTGAAGCTTTCTTT. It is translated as CASRANTEAFF.

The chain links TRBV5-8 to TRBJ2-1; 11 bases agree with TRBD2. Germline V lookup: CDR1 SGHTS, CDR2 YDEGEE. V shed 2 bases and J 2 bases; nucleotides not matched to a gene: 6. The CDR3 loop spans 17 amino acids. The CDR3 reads CASSFGSGGDPYNEQFF. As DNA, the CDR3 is TGTGCCAGCAGCTTCGGTAGCGGGGGGGATCCCTACAATGAGCAGTTCTTC.

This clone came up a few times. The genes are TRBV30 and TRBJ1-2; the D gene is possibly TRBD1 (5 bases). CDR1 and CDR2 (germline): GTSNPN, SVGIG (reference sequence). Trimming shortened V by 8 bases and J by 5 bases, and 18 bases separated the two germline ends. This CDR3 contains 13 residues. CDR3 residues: CASAGLAGYGYTF. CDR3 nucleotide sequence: TGTGCCAGCGCAGGGCTGGCTGGATATGGCTACACCTTC.

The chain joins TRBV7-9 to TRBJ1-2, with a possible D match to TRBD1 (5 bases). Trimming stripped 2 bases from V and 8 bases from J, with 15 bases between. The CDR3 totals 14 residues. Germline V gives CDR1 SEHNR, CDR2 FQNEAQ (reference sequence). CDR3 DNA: TGTGCCAGCAGCTTACTGGGGCAGGGAACGGGCTACACCTTC. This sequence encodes CASSLLGQGTGYTF.

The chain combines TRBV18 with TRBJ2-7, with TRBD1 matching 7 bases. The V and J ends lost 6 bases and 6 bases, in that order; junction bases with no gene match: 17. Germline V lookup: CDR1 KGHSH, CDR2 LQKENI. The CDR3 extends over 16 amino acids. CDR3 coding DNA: TGTGCCAGCTCCCGGGGACAGCAAAACAGCGGAGGCGAGCAGTACTTC. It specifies CASSRGQQNSGGEQYF.

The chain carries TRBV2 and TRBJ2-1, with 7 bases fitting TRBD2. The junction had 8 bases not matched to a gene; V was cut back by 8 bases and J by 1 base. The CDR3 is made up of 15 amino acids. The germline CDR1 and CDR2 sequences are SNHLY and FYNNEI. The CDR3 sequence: CASFLSSGSYNEQFF. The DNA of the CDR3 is TGTGCCAGCTTTCTGTCTAGCGGATCCTACAATGAGCAGTTCTTC.

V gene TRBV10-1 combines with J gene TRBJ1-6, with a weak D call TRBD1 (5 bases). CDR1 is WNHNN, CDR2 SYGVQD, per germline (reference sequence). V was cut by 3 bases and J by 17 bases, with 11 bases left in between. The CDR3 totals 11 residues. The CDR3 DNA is TGCGCCAGCAGTGACGGGGGAACTATCCACTTT. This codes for CASSDGGTIHF.

The CDR3 DNA is TGTGCCAGCAGCAAAGAGGGGCCCGACAGTCCCCATAATAGCAAACCTTATAACTATGGCTACACCTTC. It specifies CASSKEGPDSPHNSKPYNYGYTF. This chain uses TRBV21-1 with TRBJ1-2; TRBD1 is the table's D call and was not checked against the DNA. TRBV21-1 is a known pseudogene. There are 23 residues in the CDR3.

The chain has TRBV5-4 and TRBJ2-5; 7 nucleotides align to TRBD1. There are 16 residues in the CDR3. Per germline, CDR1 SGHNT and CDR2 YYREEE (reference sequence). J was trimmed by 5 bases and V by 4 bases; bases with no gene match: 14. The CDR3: CASSAPTGVSGETQYF. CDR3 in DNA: TGTGCCAGCAGCGCCCCTACAGGGGTGTCAGGCGAGACCCAGTACTTC.

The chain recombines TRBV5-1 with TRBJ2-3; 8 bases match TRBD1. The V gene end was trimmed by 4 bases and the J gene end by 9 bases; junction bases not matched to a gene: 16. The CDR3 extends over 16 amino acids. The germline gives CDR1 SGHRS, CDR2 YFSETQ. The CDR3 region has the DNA TGCGCCAGCAGCCTCTCTGGGACAGGACGGCTTGCAACGCAGTATTTT. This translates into CASSLSGTGRLATQYF.

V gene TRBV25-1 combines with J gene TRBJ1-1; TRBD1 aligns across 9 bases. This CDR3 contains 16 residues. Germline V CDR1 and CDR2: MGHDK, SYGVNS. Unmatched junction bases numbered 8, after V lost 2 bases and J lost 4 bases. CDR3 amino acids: CASSEEGPTGGTEAFF. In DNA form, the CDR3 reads TGTGCCAGCAGTGAAGAGGGCCCGACAGGGGGCACTGAAGCTTTCTTT.

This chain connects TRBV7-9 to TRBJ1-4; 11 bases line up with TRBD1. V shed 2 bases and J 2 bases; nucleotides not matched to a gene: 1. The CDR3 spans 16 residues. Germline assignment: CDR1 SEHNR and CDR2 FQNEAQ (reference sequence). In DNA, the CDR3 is TGTGCCAGCAGCTTAAGGACAGGGGGCACTAATGAAAAACTGTTTTTT. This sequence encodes CASSLRTGGTNEKLFF.

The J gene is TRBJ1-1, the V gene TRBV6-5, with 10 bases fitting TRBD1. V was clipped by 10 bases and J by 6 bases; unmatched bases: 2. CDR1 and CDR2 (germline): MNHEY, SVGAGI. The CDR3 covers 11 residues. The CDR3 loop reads CAIDRGPEAFF. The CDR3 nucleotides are TGTGCCATAGACAGGGGGCCTGAAGCTTTCTTT.

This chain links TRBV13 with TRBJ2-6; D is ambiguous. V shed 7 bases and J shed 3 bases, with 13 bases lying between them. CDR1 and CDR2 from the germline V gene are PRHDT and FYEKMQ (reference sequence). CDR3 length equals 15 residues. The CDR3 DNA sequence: TGTGCCAGCACCCGGGTCCGCGGTGGGGCCAACGTCCTGACTTTC. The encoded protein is CASTRVRGGANVLTF.

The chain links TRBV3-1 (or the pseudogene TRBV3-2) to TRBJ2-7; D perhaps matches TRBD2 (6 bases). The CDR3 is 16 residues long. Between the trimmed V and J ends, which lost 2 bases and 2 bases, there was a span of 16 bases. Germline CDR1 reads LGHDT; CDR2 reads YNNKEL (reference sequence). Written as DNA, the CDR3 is TGTGCCAGCAGCCAATACCTGGGACGGACTACCTACGAGCAGTACTTC. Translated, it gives CASSQYLGRTTYEQYF.

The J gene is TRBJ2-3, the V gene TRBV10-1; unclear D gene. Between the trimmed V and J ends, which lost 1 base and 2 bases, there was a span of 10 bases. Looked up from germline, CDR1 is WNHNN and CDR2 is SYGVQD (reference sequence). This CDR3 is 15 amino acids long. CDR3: CASSEYYGVTDTQYF. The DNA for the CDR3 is TGCGCCAGCAGTGAGTACTACGGAGTCACAGATACGCAGTATTTT.

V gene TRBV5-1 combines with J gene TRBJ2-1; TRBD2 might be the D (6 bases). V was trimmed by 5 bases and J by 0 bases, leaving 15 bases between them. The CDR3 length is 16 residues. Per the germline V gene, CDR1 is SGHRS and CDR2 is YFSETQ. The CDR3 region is CASREGLRGSYNEQFF. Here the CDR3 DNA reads TGCGCCAGCAGGGAGGGTCTCCGGGGCTCCTACAATGAGCAGTTCTTC.

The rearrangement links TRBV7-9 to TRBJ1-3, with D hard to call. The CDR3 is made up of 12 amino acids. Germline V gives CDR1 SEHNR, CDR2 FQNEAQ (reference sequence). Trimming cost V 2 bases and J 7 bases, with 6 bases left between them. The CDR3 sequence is CASSLFSNTIYF. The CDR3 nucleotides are TGTGCCAGCAGCTTATTTTCTAACACCATATATTTT.

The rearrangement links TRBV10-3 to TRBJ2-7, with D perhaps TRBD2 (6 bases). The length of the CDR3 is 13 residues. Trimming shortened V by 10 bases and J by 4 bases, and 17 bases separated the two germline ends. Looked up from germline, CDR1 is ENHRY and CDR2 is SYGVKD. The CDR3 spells CATPEGGPYEQYF. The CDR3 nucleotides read TGTGCCACCCCGGAGGGAGGCCCTTACGAGCAGTACTTC.

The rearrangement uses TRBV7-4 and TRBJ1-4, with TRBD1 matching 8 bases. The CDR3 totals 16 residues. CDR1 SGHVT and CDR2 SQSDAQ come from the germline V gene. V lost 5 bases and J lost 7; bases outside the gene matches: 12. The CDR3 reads CASSPPTGVHCEKLFF. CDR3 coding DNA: TGTGCCAGCAGCCCACCGACAGGGGTTCACTGTGAAAAACTGTTTTTT. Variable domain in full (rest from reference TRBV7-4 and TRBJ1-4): GAGVSQSPRYKVAKRGRDVALRCDSISGHVTLYWYRQTLGQGSEVLTYSQSDAQRDKSGRPSGRFSAERPERSVSTLKIQRTEQGDSAVYLCASSPPTGVHCEKLFFGSGTQLSVL.